This paragraph reports one TCR beta chain. Antigen: not known. A multiplex PCR was run with 60 Vbeta primers and 13 Jbeta primers. Produced via immunoSEQ multiplex PCR; TCRdb's table is partial and in-frame only. The table lists 130,000 or so clones, roughly 78% of them singletons. This sample was included in a study of cytomegalovirus exposure and HLA in healthy donors. Study-wide findings and caveats: The study labeled more than 150 TCR beta chains cytomegalovirus-associated.

The material sequenced was PBMCs. The sequence was collected from a woman in her thirties or forties in good health and CMV-seronegative.

The CDR3 reads CASSLASQANNSPLHF. CDR3 in DNA: TGTGCCAGCAGCTTAGCGTCTCAGGCCAATAATTCACCCCTCCACTTT. The chain links TRBV7-2 to TRBJ1-6; D remains unclear. V gave up 0 bases and J gave up 5 bases, with 11 bases separating them. The germline gives CDR1 SGHTA, CDR2 FQGNSA. This CDR3 comprises 16 residues.